This TCR beta chain is drawn from a study of blood T cell repertoires in COVID-19. With 1 base clipped from V and 7 bases from J, the junction kept 11 bases outside the gene matches. This CDR3 has 15 residues. CDR1 is SGHDT and CDR2 is YYEEEE in the germline V gene. The data were produced by immunoSEQ multiplex PCR, yet TCRdb's version contains in-frame clones alone and is incomplete. Among some 76,000 clones listed, roughly nine tenths were seen once. The receptor was isolated from a man older than 75 in a cohort sampled during active COVID-19. Sequencing used peripheral blood. This chain joins TRBV5-6 and TRBJ2-7; 7 bases are a match to TRBD1. The CDR3 DNA is TGTGCCAGCAGCTTGAAAGGGGGCCCCTATTTGGAGCAGTACGTC. This codes for CASSLKGGPYLEQYV.